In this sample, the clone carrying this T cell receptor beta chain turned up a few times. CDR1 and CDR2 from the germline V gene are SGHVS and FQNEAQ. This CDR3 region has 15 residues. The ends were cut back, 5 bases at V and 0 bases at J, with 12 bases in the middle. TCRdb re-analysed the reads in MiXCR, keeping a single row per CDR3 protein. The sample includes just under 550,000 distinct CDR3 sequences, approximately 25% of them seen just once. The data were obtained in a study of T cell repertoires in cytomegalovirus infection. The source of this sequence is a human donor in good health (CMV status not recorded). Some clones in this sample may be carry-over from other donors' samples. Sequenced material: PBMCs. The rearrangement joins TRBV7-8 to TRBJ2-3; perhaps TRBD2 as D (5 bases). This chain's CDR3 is CASSPRGESTDTQYF. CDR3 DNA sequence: TGTGCCAGCAGCCCCCGGGGAGAGAGCACAGATACGCAGTATTTT. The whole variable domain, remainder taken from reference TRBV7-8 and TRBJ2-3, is GAGVSQSPRYKVAKRGQDVALRCDPISGHVSLFWYQQALGQGPEFLTYFQNEAQLDKSGLPSDRFFAERPEGSVSTLKIQRTQQEDSAVYLCASSPRGESTDTQYFGPGTRLTVL.